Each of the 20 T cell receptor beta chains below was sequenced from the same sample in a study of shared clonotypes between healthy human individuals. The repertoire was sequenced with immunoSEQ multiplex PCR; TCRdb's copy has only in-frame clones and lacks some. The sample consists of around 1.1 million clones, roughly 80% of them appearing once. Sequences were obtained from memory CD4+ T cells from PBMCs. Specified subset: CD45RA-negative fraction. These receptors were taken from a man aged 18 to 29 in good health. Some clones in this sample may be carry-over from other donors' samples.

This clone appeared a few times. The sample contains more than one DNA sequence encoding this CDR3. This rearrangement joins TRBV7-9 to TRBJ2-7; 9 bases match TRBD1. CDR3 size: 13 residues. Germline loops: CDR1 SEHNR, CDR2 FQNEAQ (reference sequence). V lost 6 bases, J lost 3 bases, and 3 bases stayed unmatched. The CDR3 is CASSRQGGYEQYF. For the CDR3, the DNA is TGTGCCAGCAGTCGACAGGGGGGCTACGAGCAGTACTTC.

CDR3 nucleotides: TGCGCCAGCAGCTTGGGGACGCCTGGCAATCAGCCCCAGCATTTT. The encoded protein is CASSLGTPGNQPQHF. The chain uses TRBV5-1 and TRBJ1-5; D uncertain. Germline V gives CDR1 SGHRS, CDR2 YFSETQ. Trimming shortened V by 0 bases and J by 2 bases, and 9 bases separated the two germline ends. There are 15 residues in the CDR3.

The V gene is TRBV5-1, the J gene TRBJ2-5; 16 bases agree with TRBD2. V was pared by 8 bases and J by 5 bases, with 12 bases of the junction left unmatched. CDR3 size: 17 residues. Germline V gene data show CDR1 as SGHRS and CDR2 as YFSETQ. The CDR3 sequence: CASTGTSGRASGETQYF. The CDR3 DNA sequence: TGCGCCAGTACCGGGACTAGCGGGAGGGCCTCGGGTGAGACCCAGTACTTC.

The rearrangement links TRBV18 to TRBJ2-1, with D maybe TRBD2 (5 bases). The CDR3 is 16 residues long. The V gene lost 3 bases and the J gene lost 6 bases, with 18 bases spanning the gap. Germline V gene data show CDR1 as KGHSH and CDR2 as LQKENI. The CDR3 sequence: CASSPPTSSASNEQFF. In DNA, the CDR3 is TGTGCCAGCTCACCGCCTACTAGTTCGGCGTCCAATGAGCAGTTCTTC.

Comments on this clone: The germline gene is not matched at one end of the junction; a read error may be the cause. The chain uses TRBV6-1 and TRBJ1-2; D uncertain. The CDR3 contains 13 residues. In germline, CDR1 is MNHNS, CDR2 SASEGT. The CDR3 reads CAISVGQNYGYTF. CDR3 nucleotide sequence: TGTGCCATCAGTGTGGGCCAAAACTATGGCTACACCTTC.

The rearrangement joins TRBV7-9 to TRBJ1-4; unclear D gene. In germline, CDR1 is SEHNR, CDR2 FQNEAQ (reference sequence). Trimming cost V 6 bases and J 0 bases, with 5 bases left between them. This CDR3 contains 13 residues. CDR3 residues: CASRLATNEKLFF. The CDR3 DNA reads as TGTGCCAGCAGACTTGCAACTAATGAAAAACTGTTTTTT. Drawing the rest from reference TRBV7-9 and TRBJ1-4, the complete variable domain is DTGVSQNPRHKITKRGQNVTFRCDPISEHNRLYWYRQTLGQGPEFLTYFQNEAQLEKSRLLSDRFSAERPKGSFSTLEIQRTEQGDSAMYLCASRLATNEKLFFGSGTQLSVL.

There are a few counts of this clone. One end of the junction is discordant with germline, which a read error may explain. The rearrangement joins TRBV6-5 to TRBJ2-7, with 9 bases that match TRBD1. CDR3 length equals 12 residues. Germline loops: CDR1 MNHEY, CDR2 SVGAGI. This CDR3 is CATHPPIGTGLF. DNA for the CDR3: TGTGCCACGCACCCCCCAATTGGGACAGGGCTCTTC.

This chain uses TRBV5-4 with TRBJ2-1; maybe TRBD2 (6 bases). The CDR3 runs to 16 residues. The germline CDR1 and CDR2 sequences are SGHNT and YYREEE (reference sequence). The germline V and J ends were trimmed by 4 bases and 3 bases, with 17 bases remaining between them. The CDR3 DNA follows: TGTGCCAGCAGCCTGGACTGGGGCGGGGTCTACAATGAGCAGTTCTTC. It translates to CASSLDWGGVYNEQFF. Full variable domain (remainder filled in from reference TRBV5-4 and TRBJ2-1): ETGVTQSPTHLIKTRGQQVTLRCSSQSGHNTVSWYQQALGQGPQFIFQYYREEENGRGNFPPRFSGLQFPNYSSELNVNALELDDSALYLCASSLDWGGVYNEQFFGPGTRLTVL.

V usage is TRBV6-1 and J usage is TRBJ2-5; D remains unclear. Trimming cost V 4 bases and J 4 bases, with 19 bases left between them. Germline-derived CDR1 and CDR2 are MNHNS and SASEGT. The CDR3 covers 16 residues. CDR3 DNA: TGTGCCAGCAGTGCCGGAACCCTTATTGGCAGAGAGACCCAGTACTTC. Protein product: CASSAGTLIGRETQYF.

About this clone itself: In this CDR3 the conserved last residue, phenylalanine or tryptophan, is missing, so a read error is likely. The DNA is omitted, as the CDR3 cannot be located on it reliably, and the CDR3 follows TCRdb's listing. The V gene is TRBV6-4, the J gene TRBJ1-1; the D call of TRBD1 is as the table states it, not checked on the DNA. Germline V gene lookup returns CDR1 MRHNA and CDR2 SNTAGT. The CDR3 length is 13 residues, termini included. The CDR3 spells CASSDVRTGGGRA.

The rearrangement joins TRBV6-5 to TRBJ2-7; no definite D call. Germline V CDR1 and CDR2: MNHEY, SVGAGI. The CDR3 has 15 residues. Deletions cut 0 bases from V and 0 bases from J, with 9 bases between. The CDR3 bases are TGTGCCAGCAGTTACTCGAGTTCATTCTCCTACGAGCAGTACTTC. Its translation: CASSYSSSFSYEQYF.

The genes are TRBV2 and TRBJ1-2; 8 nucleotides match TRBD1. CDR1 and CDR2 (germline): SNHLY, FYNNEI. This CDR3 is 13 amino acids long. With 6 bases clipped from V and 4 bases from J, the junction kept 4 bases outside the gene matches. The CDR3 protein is CASSFTGGYGYTF. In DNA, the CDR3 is TGTGCCAGCAGCTTTACAGGGGGCTATGGCTACACCTTC.

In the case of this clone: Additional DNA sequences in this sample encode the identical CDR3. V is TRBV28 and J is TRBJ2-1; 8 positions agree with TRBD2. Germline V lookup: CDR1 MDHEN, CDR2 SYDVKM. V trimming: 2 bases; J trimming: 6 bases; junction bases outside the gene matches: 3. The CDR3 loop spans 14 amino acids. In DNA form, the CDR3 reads TGTGCCAGCAGTTTACCGGGAGGGCCCAATGAGCAGTTCTTC. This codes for CASSLPGGPNEQFF.

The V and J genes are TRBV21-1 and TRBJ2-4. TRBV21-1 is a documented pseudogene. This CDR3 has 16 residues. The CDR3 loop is CASSKADELAKNIQYF. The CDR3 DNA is TGTGCCAGCAGCAAAGCCGACGAGCTAGCCAAAAACATTCAGTACTTC.

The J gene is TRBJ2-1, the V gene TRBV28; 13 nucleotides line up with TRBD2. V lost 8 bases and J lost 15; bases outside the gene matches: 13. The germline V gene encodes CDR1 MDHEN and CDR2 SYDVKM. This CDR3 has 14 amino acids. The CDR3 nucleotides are TGTGCCAGCGGGACTAGCGGGATCTTACAATTTCTGTTCTTC. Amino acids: CASGTSGILQFLFF.

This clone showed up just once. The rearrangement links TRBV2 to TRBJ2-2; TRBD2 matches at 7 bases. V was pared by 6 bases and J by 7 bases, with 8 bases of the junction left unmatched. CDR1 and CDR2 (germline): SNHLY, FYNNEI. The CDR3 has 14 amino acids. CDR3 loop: CASSLLLADGELFF. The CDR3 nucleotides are TGTGCCAGCAGCCTACTCCTAGCGGACGGGGAGCTGTTTTTT.

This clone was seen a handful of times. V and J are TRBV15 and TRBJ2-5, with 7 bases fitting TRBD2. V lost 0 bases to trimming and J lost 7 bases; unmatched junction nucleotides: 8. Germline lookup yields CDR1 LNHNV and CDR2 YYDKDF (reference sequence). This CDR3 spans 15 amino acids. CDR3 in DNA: TGTGCCACCAGCAGAGATCTGGGGGGGTCAGGGACCCAGTACTTC. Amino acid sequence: CATSRDLGGSGTQYF.

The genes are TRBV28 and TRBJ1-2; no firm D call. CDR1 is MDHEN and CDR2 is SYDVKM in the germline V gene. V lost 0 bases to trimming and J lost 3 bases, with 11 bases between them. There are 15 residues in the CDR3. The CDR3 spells CASSLWSRADYGYTF. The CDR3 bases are TGTGCCAGCAGTTTATGGTCCCGAGCGGACTATGGCTACACCTTC.

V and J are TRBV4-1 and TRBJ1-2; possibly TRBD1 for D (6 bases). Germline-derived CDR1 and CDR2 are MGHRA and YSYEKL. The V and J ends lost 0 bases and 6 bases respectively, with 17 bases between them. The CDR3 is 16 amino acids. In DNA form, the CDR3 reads TGCGCCAGCAGCCAAGAGGGAAGCGGCAGGGGCCATGGCTACACCTTC. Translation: CASSQEGSGRGHGYTF.

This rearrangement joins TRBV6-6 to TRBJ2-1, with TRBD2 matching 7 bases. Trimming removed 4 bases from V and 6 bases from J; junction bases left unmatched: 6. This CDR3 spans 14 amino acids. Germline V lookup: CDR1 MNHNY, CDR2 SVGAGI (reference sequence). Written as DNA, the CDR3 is TGTGCCAGCAGTTCTCTACTAGCGCTCAATGAGCAGTTCTTC. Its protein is CASSSLLALNEQFF.